One and the same sample provided the 26 T cell receptor beta chains below, sequenced in a study of CD8 T cells in ankylosing spondylitis. TCRdb recomputed calls from the 5' RACE reads with MiXCR, one row per CDR3 protein. This repertoire shows about 25,000 distinct CDR3 sequences, under 3% found once; its top ten account for 7% to 9%. Sequenced: blood, either unsorted or a sorted T cell fraction (not recorded which). The receptors here all came from a female donor with ankylosing spondylitis or in good health (not recorded which).

This clonotype was seen many times. The genes are TRBV9 and TRBJ2-2, with D perhaps matching TRBD1 (5 bases). The CDR3 is 15 amino acids. The ends were cut back, 2 bases at V and 2 bases at J, with 10 bases in the middle. Looked up from germline, CDR1 is SGDLS and CDR2 is YYNGEE. This CDR3 is CASSVTGLNTGELFF. CDR3 bases: TGTGCCAGCAGCGTTACAGGATTAAACACCGGGGAGCTGTTTTTT.

This clonotype was seen many times. The rearrangement uses TRBV9 and TRBJ2-7; the D gene is possibly TRBD1 (6 bases). Trimming took 0 bases from V and 5 from J, leaving 9 bases between them. Per germline, CDR1 SGDLS and CDR2 YYNGEE. The CDR3 spans 13 residues. The CDR3 protein is CASSVGGGDEQYF. The CDR3 region has the DNA TGTGCCAGCAGCGTAGGAGGGGGAGACGAGCAGTACTTC.

This clonotype was picked up many times. This rearrangement joins TRBV9 to TRBJ1-4; perhaps TRBD1 as D (6 bases). The CDR3 totals 13 residues. Trimming removed 5 bases from V and 8 bases from J, with 13 bases in between. Germline assignment: CDR1 SGDLS and CDR2 YYNGEE. CDR3 sequence (DNA): TGTGCCAGCAGACGACAGGAAGGGGAAAAACTGTTTTTT. Protein sequence: CASRRQEGEKLFF.

This clonotype was counted many times. The chain couples TRBV9 to TRBJ2-1, with D tentatively TRBD1 or TRBD2 (6 bases each). V was pared by 0 bases and J by 5 bases, with 15 bases between. Germline CDR1 reads SGDLS; CDR2 reads YYNGEE. The length of the CDR3 is 16 residues. The chain's CDR3 is CASSVEGGKGDNEQFF. The CDR3 DNA reads TGTGCCAGCAGCGTAGAAGGGGGGAAGGGAGACAATGAGCAGTTCTTC.

This clonotype showed up many times. The rearrangement links TRBV9 to TRBJ2-1, with 11 nucleotides matching TRBD1. With V trimmed by 0 bases and J by 7 bases, 3 bases remained unmatched. Germline V gene lookup returns CDR1 SGDLS and CDR2 YYNGEE. This CDR3 comprises 15 residues. The CDR3 protein is CASSVGTGGRNEQFF. CDR3 sequence (DNA): TGTGCCAGCAGCGTAGGGACAGGGGGCCGAAATGAGCAGTTCTTC.

This clonotype was picked up many times. V usage is TRBV9 and J usage is TRBJ1-2; 7 bases line up with TRBD1. The CDR3 runs 16 residues. V trimming: 4 bases; J trimming: 4 bases; junction bases outside the gene matches: 13. Germline V CDR1 and CDR2: SGDLS, YYNGEE. The CDR3, as DNA: TGTGCCAGCAGCAACCCGGGGGGGGACAGAGGCTATGGCTACACCTTC. As protein: CASSNPGGDRGYGYTF.

Concerning this clonotype itself: A single base separates this from a much larger clone, so it may be a read error. The V call is TRBV9, the J call TRBJ2-7, with 8 bases that match TRBD2. CDR3 length: 16 amino acids. Germline CDR1 and CDR2: SGDLS and YYNGEE. CDR3 nucleotides: TGTGCCAGCTGCGTAGCTACGGGGGGGCAAACCTACGAGCAGTACTTC. Residues: CASCVATGGQTYEQYF. The entire variable domain, with the rest obtained from reference TRBV9 and TRBJ2-7, is as follows: DSGVTQTPKHLITATGQRVTLRCSPRSGDLSVYWYQQSLDQGLQFLIQYYNGEERAKGNILERFSAQQFPDLHSELNLSSLELGDSALYFCASCVATGGQTYEQYFGPGTRLTVT.

The table lists this clonotype with many counts. The V and J genes are TRBV9 and TRBJ2-5, with 14 nucleotides matching TRBD2. Germline values: CDR1 SGDLS, CDR2 YYNGEE. The CDR3 runs 16 residues. The V gene end was trimmed by 4 bases and the J gene end by 5 bases; junction bases not matched to a gene: 7. CDR3 sequence (DNA): TGTGCCAGCAGCACCGCGGGACTAGCGGGGGTTGAGACCCAGTACTTC. It is translated as CASSTAGLAGVETQYF.

This clonotype was seen ten or more times. This chain joins TRBV9 and TRBJ2-5, with D hard to call. Germline values: CDR1 SGDLS, CDR2 YYNGEE. The CDR3 sequence is 13 residues long. The V gene lost 3 bases and the J gene lost 1 base, with 7 bases spanning the gap. CDR3 bases: TGTGCCAGCAGCGCTCGAAGCCAAGAGACCCAGTACTTC. Its protein product is CASSARSQETQYF.

This clonotype was seen many times. V gene TRBV9 combines with J gene TRBJ2-7, with TRBD2 as a possible D gene (5 bases). V was cut by 0 bases and J by 6 bases, with 13 bases left in between. The V gene's germline CDR1 is SGDLS and CDR2 YYNGEE. The CDR3 length is 14 residues. The CDR3 sequence is CASSVAPLAREQYF. Written as DNA, the CDR3 is TGTGCCAGCAGCGTAGCCCCTCTAGCTCGCGAGCAGTACTTC.

About this clonotype itself: A single base separates this from a much larger clone, so it may be a read error. The CDR3 DNA reads as TGTGCCAGCAGCGTAGACCCCCCAGCGGGGGGGGAGCTGTTTTTT. Its translation: CASSVDPPAGGELFF. The chain links TRBV9 to TRBJ2-2, with 7 bases fitting TRBD2. J lost 8 bases, V lost 0 bases, and 7 bases had no gene match. This CDR3 contains 15 residues. Germline V CDR1 and CDR2: SGDLS, YYNGEE.

This clonotype was counted ten times or more. This rearrangement joins TRBV9 to TRBJ2-7; D is undetermined. The germline V and J ends were trimmed by 0 bases and 7 bases, with 11 bases remaining between them. The CDR3 consists of 13 residues. CDR1 is SGDLS and CDR2 is YYNGEE in the germline V gene. In DNA, the CDR3 is TGTGCCAGCAGCGTAGTCCCCGACGGAGAGCAGTACTTC. It codes for CASSVVPDGEQYF.

This clonotype was picked up many times. The chain links TRBV9 to TRBJ2-1; the match to TRBD2 covers 11 bases. V lost 4 bases and J lost 8; bases outside the gene matches: 8. The CDR3 sequence is 15 residues long. Germline V gene sequence: CDR1 SGDLS, CDR2 YYNGEE. The chain's CDR3 is CASSLSGRASDEQFF. In DNA, the CDR3 is TGTGCCAGCAGCCTTAGCGGGAGGGCCTCGGATGAGCAGTTCTTC.

This clonotype has more than one count but fewer than ten. The chain uses TRBV9 and TRBJ1-3, with a possible D match to TRBD1 (6 bases). The germline gives CDR1 SGDLS, CDR2 YYNGEE. The CDR3 runs 15 residues. The V and J ends lost 2 bases and 0 bases respectively, with 9 bases between them. This CDR3 reads CASSVGHNSGNTIYF. CDR3 bases: TGTGCCAGCAGCGTGGGACACAACTCTGGAAACACCATATATTTT.

This clonotype was observed many times. V and J are TRBV9 and TRBJ2-7, with a possible D match to TRBD2 (6 bases). The CDR3 totals 12 residues. V shed 4 bases and J shed 5 bases, with 10 bases lying between them. Looked up from germline, CDR1 is SGDLS and CDR2 is YYNGEE. The CDR3 here is CASSPTSDEQYF. CDR3 sequence (DNA): TGTGCCAGCAGCCCGACTAGTGACGAGCAGTACTTC.

This clonotype was picked up many times. CDR3 protein: CASSAGQGSHEQYF. The CDR3 DNA reads as TGTGCCAGCAGCGCGGGACAGGGAAGCCACGAGCAGTACTTC. V gene TRBV9 combines with J gene TRBJ2-7, with TRBD1 matching 9 bases. With V trimmed by 3 bases and J by 5 bases, 6 bases remained unmatched. This CDR3 spans 14 amino acids. The germline V gene encodes CDR1 SGDLS and CDR2 YYNGEE.

This clonotype occurred many times. This chain joins TRBV9 and TRBJ2-7; D perhaps matches TRBD1 (6 bases). Germline CDR1 reads SGDLS; CDR2 reads YYNGEE. The V end was cut by 0 bases, the J end by 7 bases, with 20 bases between. The CDR3 consists of 16 residues. The CDR3 is CASSVADPTTDREQYF. CDR3 coding DNA: TGTGCCAGCAGCGTAGCCGACCCCACCACAGACAGGGAGCAGTACTTC.

This clonotype was found many times. The chain has TRBV9 and TRBJ1-5; the match to TRBD1 covers 10 bases. Trimming removed 3 bases from V and 0 bases from J; junction bases left unmatched: 3. The germline V gene encodes CDR1 SGDLS and CDR2 YYNGEE. This CDR3 is built from 16 residues. CDR3 loop: CASSAGQGYSNQPQHF. CDR3 in DNA: TGTGCCAGCAGCGCGGGACAGGGGTATAGCAATCAGCCCCAGCATTTT.

This clonotype was picked up many times. The chain joins TRBV9 to TRBJ2-5; 7 nucleotides agree with TRBD1. CDR1 is SGDLS, CDR2 YYNGEE, per germline. V trimming: 3 bases; J trimming: 5 bases; junction bases outside the gene matches: 7. The CDR3 is 14 amino acids. CDR3 coding DNA: TGTGCCAGCAGCGACGACAGGGAGTGGGAGACCCAGTACTTC. It encodes CASSDDREWETQYF.

This clonotype has ten or more counts. The chain is built from TRBV9 and TRBJ1-6, with no clear D. CDR3 length: 18 amino acids. V was pared by 1 base and J by 8 bases, with 22 bases between. Germline CDR1 is SGDLS and CDR2 is YYNGEE. The CDR3, as DNA: TGTGCCAGCAGCGTACACGCGGCGTCGGGTGGTATGGATTCACCCCTCCACTTT. As protein: CASSVHAASGGMDSPLHF.

This clonotype was counted at least ten times. The chain recombines TRBV9 with TRBJ2-1, with 11 bases fitting TRBD2. Germline V gene sequence: CDR1 SGDLS, CDR2 YYNGEE. The CDR3 totals 17 residues. V gave up 0 bases and J gave up 7 bases; unmatched junction bases: 9. This CDR3 is CASSVAFTSGGANEQFF. In DNA form, the CDR3 reads TGTGCCAGCAGCGTAGCTTTTACTAGCGGGGGTGCAAATGAGCAGTTCTTC.

This clonotype was seen many times. The V gene is TRBV9, the J gene TRBJ2-5; no clear D. CDR3 size: 15 residues. Trimming took off 0 bases at V and 2 bases at J, with 11 bases between the two ends. CDR1 is SGDLS, CDR2 YYNGEE, per germline. CDR3 DNA: TGTGCCAGCAGCGTAGAGGGTTTTGGACAAGAGACCCAGTACTTC. Amino acids: CASSVEGFGQETQYF.

The table lists this clonotype with many counts. The V call is TRBV9, the J call TRBJ2-3; TRBD1 or TRBD2 may be the D gene (6 bases each). The ends were cut back, 3 bases at V and 1 base at J, with 12 bases in the middle. Looked up from germline, CDR1 is SGDLS and CDR2 is YYNGEE. The CDR3 covers 15 residues. CDR3 amino acids: CASSAGDFRTDTQYF. The CDR3 region has the DNA TGTGCCAGCAGCGCAGGGGACTTCCGCACAGATACGCAGTATTTT.

In its sample, this clonotype is medium-sized (0.01 to 0.1%). The chain links TRBV9 to TRBJ2-7, with D perhaps matching TRBD2 (6 bases). CDR3 length: 13 residues. Germline V gives CDR1 SGDLS, CDR2 YYNGEE. V was shortened by 0 bases and J by 2 bases, with 6 bases between the two germline ends. The CDR3 DNA follows: TGTGCCAGCAGCGTAGCGGGAGCCTACGAGCAGTACTTC. Encoded protein: CASSVAGAYEQYF.

The table lists this clonotype with many counts. The chain employs TRBV9 and TRBJ2-1; 12 nucleotides agree with TRBD2. From germline, CDR1 is SGDLS and CDR2 YYNGEE. V lost 4 bases, J lost 0 bases, and 14 bases stayed unmatched. The CDR3 is made up of 20 amino acids. The CDR3 sequence is CASSPGGLAGITSSYNEQFF. CDR3 coding DNA: TGTGCCAGCAGCCCTGGAGGACTAGCGGGGATAACGAGCTCCTACAATGAGCAGTTCTTC.

By share, this clonotype ranks as medium-sized (0.01 to 0.1%). V gene TRBV9 combines with J gene TRBJ2-2; no definite D call. Per the germline V gene, CDR1 is SGDLS and CDR2 is YYNGEE. V shed 1 base and J shed 1 base, with 5 bases lying between them. The CDR3 runs to 14 residues. CDR3: CASSVQVNTGELFF. CDR3 DNA sequence: TGTGCCAGCAGCGTACAGGTGAACACCGGGGAGCTGTTTTTT.